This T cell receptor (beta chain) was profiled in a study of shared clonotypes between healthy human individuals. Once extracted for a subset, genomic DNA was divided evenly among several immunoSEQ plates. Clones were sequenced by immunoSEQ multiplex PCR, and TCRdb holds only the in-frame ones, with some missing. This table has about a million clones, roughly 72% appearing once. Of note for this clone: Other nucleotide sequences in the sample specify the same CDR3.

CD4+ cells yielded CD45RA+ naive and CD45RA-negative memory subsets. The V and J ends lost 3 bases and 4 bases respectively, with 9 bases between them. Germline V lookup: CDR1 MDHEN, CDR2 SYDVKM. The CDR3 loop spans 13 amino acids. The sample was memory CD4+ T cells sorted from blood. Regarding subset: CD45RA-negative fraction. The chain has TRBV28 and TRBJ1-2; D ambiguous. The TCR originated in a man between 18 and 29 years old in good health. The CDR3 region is CASSLPGSYGYTF. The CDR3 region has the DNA TGTGCCAGCAGTTTGCCGGGCAGCTATGGCTACACCTTC.